This T cell receptor (beta chain) comes out of a study of PD-L1 blockade in urothelial cancer. Whole-study results and caveats: Survival was better when pretreatment blood TCR clonality fell below the median.

The table came from immunoSEQ multiplex PCR; TCRdb's copy has only in-frame clones and leaves some out. The data hold about 82,000 clones, with about 81% observed a single time. This clone was observed a few times. Its target is unknown. This receptor was taken from a man between 65 and 85 years old with urothelial cancer. Sequenced material: PBMCs, taken around atezolizumab (anti-PD-L1) treatment.

The CDR3 spells CASSSGLDDAGQEQYF. In DNA form, the CDR3 reads TGTGCCAGCAGCTCTGGGCTGGACGACGCGGGACAGGAGCAGTACTTC. The chain carries TRBV5-8 and TRBJ2-7; weak D call: TRBD1 (7 bases). Germline loops: CDR1 SGHTS, CDR2 YDEGEE. The CDR3 length is 16 residues. V lost 3 bases and J 7 bases, leaving 23 bases between the germline ends.